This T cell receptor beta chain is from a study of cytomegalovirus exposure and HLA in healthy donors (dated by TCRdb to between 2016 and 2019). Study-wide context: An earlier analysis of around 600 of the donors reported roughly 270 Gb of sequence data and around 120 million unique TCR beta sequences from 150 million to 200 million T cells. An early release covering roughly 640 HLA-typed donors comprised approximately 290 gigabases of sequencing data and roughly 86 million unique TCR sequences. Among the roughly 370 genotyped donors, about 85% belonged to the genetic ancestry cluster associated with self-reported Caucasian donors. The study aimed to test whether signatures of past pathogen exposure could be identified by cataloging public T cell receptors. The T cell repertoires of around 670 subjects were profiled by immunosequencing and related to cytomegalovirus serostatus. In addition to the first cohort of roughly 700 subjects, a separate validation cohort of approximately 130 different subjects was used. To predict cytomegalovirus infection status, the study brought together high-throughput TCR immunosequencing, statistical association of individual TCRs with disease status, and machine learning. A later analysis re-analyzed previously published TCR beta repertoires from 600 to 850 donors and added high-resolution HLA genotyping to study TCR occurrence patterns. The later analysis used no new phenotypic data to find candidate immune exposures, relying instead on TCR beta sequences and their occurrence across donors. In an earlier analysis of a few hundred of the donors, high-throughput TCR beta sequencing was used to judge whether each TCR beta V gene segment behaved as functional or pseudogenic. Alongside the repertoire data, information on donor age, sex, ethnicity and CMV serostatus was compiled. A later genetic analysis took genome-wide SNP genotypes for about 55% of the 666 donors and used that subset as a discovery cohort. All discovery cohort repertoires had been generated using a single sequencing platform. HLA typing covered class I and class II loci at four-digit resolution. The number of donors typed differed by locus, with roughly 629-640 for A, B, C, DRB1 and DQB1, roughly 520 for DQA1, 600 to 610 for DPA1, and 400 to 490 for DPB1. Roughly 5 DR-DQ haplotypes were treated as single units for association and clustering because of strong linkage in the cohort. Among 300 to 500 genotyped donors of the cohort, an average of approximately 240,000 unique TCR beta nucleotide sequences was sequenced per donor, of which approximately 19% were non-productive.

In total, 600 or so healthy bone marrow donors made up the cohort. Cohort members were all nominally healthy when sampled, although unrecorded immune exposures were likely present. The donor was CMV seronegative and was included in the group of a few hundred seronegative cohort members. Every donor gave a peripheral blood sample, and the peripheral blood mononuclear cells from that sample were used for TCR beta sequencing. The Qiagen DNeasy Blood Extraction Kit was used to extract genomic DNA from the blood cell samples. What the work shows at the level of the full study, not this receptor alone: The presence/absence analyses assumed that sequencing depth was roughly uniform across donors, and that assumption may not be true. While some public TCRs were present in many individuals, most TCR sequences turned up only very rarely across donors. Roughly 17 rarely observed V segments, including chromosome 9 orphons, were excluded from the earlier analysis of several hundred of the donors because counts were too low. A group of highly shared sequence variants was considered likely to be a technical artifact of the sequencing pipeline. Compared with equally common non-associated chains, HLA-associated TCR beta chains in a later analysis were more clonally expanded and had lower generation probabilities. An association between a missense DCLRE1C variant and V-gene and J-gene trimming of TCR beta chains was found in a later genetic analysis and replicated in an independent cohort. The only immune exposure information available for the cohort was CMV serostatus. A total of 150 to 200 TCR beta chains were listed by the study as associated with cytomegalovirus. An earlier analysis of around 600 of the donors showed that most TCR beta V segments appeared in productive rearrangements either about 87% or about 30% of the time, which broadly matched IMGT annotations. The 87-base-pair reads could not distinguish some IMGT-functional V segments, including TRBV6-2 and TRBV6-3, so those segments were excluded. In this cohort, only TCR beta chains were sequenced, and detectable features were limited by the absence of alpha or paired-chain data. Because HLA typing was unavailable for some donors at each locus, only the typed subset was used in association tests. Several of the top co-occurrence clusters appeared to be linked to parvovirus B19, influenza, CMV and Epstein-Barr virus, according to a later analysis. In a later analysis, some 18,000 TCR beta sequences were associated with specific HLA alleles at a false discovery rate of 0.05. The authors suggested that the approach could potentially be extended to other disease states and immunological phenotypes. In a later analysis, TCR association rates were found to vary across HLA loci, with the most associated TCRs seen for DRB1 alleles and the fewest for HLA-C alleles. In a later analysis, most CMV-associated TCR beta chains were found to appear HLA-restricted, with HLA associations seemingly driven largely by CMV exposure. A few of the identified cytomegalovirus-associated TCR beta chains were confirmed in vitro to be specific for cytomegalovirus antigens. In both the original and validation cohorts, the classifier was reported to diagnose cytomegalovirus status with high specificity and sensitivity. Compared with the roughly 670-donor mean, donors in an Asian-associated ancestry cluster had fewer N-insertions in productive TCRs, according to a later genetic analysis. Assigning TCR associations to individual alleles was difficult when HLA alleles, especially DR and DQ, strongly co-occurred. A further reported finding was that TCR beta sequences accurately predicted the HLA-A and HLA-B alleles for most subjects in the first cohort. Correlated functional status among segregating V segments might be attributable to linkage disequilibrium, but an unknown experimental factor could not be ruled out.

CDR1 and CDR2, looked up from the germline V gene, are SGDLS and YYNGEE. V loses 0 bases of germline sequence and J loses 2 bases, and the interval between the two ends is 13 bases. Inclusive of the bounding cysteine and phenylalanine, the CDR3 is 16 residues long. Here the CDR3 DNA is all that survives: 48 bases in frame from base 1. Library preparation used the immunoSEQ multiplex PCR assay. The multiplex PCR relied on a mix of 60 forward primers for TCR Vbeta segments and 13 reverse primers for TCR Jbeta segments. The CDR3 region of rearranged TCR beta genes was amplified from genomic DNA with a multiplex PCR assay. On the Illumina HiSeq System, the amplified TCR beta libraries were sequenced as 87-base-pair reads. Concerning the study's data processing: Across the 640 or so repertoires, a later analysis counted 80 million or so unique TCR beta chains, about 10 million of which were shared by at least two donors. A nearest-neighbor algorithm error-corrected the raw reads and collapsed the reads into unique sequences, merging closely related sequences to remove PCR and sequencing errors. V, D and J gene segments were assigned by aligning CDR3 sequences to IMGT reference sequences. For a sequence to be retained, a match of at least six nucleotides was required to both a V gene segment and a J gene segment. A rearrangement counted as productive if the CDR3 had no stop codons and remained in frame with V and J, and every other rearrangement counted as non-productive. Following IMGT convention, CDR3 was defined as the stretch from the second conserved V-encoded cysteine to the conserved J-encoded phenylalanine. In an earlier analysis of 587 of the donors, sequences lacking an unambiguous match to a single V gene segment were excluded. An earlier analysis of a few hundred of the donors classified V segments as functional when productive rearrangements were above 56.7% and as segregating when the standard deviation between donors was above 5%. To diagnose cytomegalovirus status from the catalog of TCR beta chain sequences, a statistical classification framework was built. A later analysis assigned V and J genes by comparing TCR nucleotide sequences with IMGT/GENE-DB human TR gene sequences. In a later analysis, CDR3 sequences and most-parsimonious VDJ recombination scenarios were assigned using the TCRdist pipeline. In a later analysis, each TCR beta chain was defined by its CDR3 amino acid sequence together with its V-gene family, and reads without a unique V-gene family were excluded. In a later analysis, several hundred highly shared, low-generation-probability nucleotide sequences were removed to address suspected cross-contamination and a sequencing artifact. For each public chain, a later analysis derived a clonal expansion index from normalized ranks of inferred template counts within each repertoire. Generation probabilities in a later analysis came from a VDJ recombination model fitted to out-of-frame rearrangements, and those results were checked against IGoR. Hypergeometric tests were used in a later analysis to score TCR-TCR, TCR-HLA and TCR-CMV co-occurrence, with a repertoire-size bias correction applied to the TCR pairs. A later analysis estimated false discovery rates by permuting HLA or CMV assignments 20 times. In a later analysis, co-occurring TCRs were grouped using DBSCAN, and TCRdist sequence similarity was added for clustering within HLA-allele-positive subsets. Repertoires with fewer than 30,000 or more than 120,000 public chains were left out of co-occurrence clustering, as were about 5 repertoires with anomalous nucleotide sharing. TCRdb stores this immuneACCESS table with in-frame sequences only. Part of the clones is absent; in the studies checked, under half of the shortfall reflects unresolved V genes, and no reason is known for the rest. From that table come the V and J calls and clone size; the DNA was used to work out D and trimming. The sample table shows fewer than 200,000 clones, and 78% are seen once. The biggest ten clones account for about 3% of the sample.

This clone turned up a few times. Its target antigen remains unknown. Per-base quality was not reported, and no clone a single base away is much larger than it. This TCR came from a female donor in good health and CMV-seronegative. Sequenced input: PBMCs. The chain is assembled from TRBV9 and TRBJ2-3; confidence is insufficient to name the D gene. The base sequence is TGTGCCAGCAGCGTAGGTATTAGCCGATACACAGATACGCAGTATTTT. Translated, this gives CASSVGISRYTDTQYF.